The 29 T cell receptor beta chains below all came from one sample that was sequenced in a study of CXCR3-negative and CXCR3-positive naive CD8 T cells. It was by 5' RACE with UMI labels that the TRB cDNA libraries were prepared. TCRdb re-called the 5' RACE reads and catalogs CDR3 proteins one per entry, DNA excluded. Reported are approximately 90,000 distinct CDR3 sequences; the ten largest clones contain around 0.58%. Overall study results and limits: Comparison of naive cells showed more hydrophobic TRB CDR3s in CXCR3-positive than in CXCR3-negative naive cells.

For these receptors, no antigen is known. Sequencing input: naive CXCR3+ CD8+ T cells from blood. Regarding subset: CD45RO-CCR7+CD27+CD95- naive CD8+ T cells expressing CXCR3 (TNR3+). These receptors were collected from a human donor in good health. Some clones in this sample may be carry-over from other donors' samples.

The chain is built from TRBV20-1 and TRBJ2-3. The V gene's germline CDR1 is DFQATT and CDR2 SNEGSKA (reference sequence). The CDR3 is 13 residues long. This CDR3 is CSARLENTDTQYF.

The CDR3 is CASSLRASGRDYHHNEQFF. The chain links TRBV7-6 to TRBJ2-1; TCRdb's D call, TRBD2, is unchecked because there is no DNA. The CDR3 runs to 19 residues. Looked up from germline, CDR1 is SGHVS and CDR2 is FNYEAQ.

The chain employs TRBV6-4 and TRBJ2-1; TCRdb's D gene call, TRBD2, goes unchecked for lack of DNA. CDR1 and CDR2 from the germline V gene are MRHNA and SNTAGT. The length of the CDR3 is 16 residues. The CDR3 here is CASSTGTQGTYNEQFF.

The J gene is TRBJ1-1, the V gene TRBV4-3; no DNA is available, so the TRBD1 call from TCRdb remains unchecked. Looked up from germline, CDR1 is LGHNA and CDR2 is YSLEER. The CDR3 totals 14 residues. CDR3 residues: CASSQDRGPTEAFF.

CDR3: CASSSSRLESSGANVLTF. The rearrangement links TRBV9 to TRBJ2-6. The CDR3 totals 18 residues. Looked up from germline, CDR1 is SGDLS and CDR2 is YYNGEE.

The rearrangement joins TRBV9 to TRBJ2-1; TCRdb calls TRBD1, which cannot be checked without DNA. Germline CDR1 and CDR2: SGDLS and YYNGEE. The CDR3 extends over 16 amino acids. CDR3 sequence reads: CASSVDVGGTYNEQFF. Variable domain in full (rest from reference TRBV9 and TRBJ2-1): DSGVTQTPKHLITATGQRVTLRCSPRSGDLSVYWYQQSLDQGLQFLIQYYNGEERAKGNILERFSAQQFPDLHSELNLSSLELGDSALYFCASSVDVGGTYNEQFFGPGTRLTVL.

The V gene is TRBV7-3, the J gene TRBJ2-3; TCRdb calls TRBD1, which cannot be checked without DNA. The CDR3 contains 13 residues. Per the germline V gene, CDR1 is SGHTA and CDR2 is FQGTGA. CDR3 sequence reads: CASSSGGTDTQYF.

The chain employs TRBV6-5 and TRBJ2-1; TCRdb returns TRBD2, unconfirmable since there is no DNA. Germline lookup yields CDR1 MNHEY and CDR2 SVGAGI. This CDR3 has 17 amino acids. CDR3 amino acids: CASSYNPTSGDYNEQFF.

V gene TRBV29-1 combines with J gene TRBJ2-3; with no DNA, the TCRdb D assignment of TRBD1 cannot be verified. The CDR3 covers 17 residues. Germline CDR1 is SQVTM and CDR2 is ANQGSEA. The CDR3: CSAPLKMTALTPDTQYF.

V gene TRBV5-1 combines with J gene TRBJ2-7; the D call of TRBD2 rests on TCRdb alone, since no DNA is present to check it. Per the germline V gene, CDR1 is SGHRS and CDR2 is YFSETQ. The CDR3 spans 17 residues. This CDR3 reads CASSSGPGGSLAYEQYF.

The chain carries TRBV29-1 and TRBJ2-5; there is no DNA to check the TCRdb D call of TRBD2. This CDR3 contains 13 residues. The germline gives CDR1 SQVTM, CDR2 ANQGSEA. Here the CDR3 reads CSVVLGDPETQYF.

V gene TRBV19 combines with J gene TRBJ2-1. CDR3 size: 15 residues. The germline CDR1 and CDR2 sequences are LNHDA and SQIVND (reference sequence). The CDR3 loop is CASSIDRSSYNEQFF.

The chain is built from TRBV27 and TRBJ2-7; the TRBD2 assignment by TCRdb is unverifiable without DNA. This CDR3 contains 14 residues. CDR1 is MNHEY, CDR2 SMNVEV, per germline (reference sequence). The CDR3: CASSSRVSGDEQYF.

The gene calls are TRBV29-1 and TRBJ2-7; with no DNA, the TCRdb D assignment of TRBD1 cannot be verified. Germline assignment: CDR1 SQVTM and CDR2 ANQGSEA. The CDR3 extends over 13 amino acids. The CDR3 sequence is CSVPGQGYYEQYF.

This chain uses TRBV3-1 with TRBJ2-2. The CDR3 spans 11 residues. The germline CDR1 and CDR2 sequences are LGHDT and YNNKEL (reference sequence). The CDR3 here is CASSERGELFF.

The chain recombines TRBV12-3 or TRBV12-4 with TRBJ1-1. The CDR3 is 13 residues long. The CDR3: CASSPGRITEAFF.

The chain combines TRBV7-9 with TRBJ1-5. Germline CDR1 reads SEHNR; CDR2 reads FQNEAQ (reference sequence). This CDR3 has 13 residues. The CDR3: CASSFDSNQPQHF.

V gene TRBV15 combines with J gene TRBJ2-5; lacking DNA, the TRBD2 call made by TCRdb goes unchecked. The germline V gene has CDR1 LNHNV and CDR2 YYDKDF (reference sequence). CDR3 size: 17 residues. The CDR3 is CATSRALPGLATETQYF.

J is TRBJ2-7 and V is TRBV30; lacking DNA, the TRBD2 call made by TCRdb goes unchecked. The CDR3 totals 11 residues. Germline loops: CDR1 GTSNPN, CDR2 SVGIG (reference sequence). CDR3 loop: CASGGAYEQYF. The full variable domain, completed using reference TRBV30 and TRBJ2-7, is SQTIHQWPATLVQPVGSPLSLECTVEGTSNPNLYWYRQAAGRGLQLLFYSVGIGQISSEVPQNLSASRPQDRQFILSSKKLLLSDSGFYLCASGGAYEQYFGPGTRLTVT.

The J gene is TRBJ2-3, the V gene TRBV12-3 or TRBV12-4. CDR3 length: 13 amino acids. CDR3 residues: CASSFAGSDTQYF.

The chain links TRBV9 to TRBJ2-7. Germline assignment: CDR1 SGDLS and CDR2 YYNGEE. This CDR3 has 13 residues. CDR3: CASSVDGSYEQYF.

J is TRBJ1-1 and V is TRBV7-3. The CDR3 sequence is 14 residues long. Germline values: CDR1 SGHTA, CDR2 FQGTGA. The CDR3 loop reads CASSRTSGNTEAFF.

The rearrangement uses TRBV29-1 and TRBJ2-1; TCRdb indicates TRBD1, and absent DNA this call remains unverified. Germline values: CDR1 SQVTM, CDR2 ANQGSEA. The CDR3 length is 11 residues. This chain's CDR3 is CSVGGGAEQFF.

The CDR3 sequence: CASSISTSGSVEQFF. The chain uses TRBV27 and TRBJ2-7; checking the TCRdb D call of TRBD2 is not possible without DNA. Germline V gene data show CDR1 as MNHEY and CDR2 as SMNVEV (reference sequence). The CDR3 covers 15 residues.

The rearrangement links TRBV6-2 or TRBV6-3 to TRBJ2-3; TCRdb selects TRBD2, and the lack of DNA leaves this call unchecked. CDR1 and CDR2 from the germline V gene are MNHEY and SVGEGT. The CDR3 covers 15 residues. CDR3 sequence reads: CASSLLTGIEGTQYF.

V is TRBV29-1 and J is TRBJ2-7; TCRdb names TRBD1, which stays unverified in the absence of DNA. The germline V gene encodes CDR1 SQVTM and CDR2 ANQGSEA. The CDR3 is made up of 12 amino acids. CDR3 in amino acids: CSVAEQGYEQYF.

V gene TRBV6-4 combines with J gene TRBJ2-2. From germline, CDR1 is MRHNA and CDR2 SNTAGT. The length of the CDR3 is 14 residues. CDR3 amino acids: CASSVAATAGELFF.

This sequence joins TRBV5-1 and TRBJ2-3; the TCRdb D gene call, TRBD1, has no DNA to confirm it. The CDR3 extends over 14 amino acids. Germline CDR1 reads SGHRS; CDR2 reads YFSETQ. The CDR3: CASRGAGGTDTQYF. Filled out from reference TRBV5-1 and TRBJ2-3, the complete variable domain reads KAGVTQTPRYLIKTRGQQVTLSCSPISGHRSVSWYQQTPGQGLQFLFEYFSETQRNKGNFPGRFSGRQFSNSRSEMNVSTLELGDSALYLCASRGAGGTDTQYFGPGTRLTVL.

The rearrangement links TRBV27 to TRBJ2-3. Germline CDR1 and CDR2: MNHEY and SMNVEV (reference sequence). CDR3 size: 11 residues. CDR3 protein: CASMGSDTQYF.